This TCR beta chain was sequenced for a study of blood T cell repertoires in COVID-19 (dated by TCRdb to 2018 to 2020). The study in broad terms: Collaborator samples came from the United States, Italy and Spain and covered acute and convalescent phases of COVID-19. The sample metadata nearly always contained a de-identified subject ID, COVID-19 status, age in years and sex. Samples were obtained from the ongoing ImmuneRACE study (first 160 participants) and from about 1,300 subjects provided by 6 global collaborators. HLA class I and class II types, where available, came from metadata supplied by the sample provider rather than from assay-based typing. The repertoires were made available in a free public database intended to serve as a resource for research on the immune response to SARS-CoV-2. Subjects who had been exposed to COVID-19, were actively infected with it, or had recovered from it provided the deeply sampled blood TCRbeta repertoires that made up the dataset. The prospective study material was composed of cDNA or gDNA derived from T cells, B-cell-depleted T cells, or PBMCs.

One collaborating source in Seattle enrolled patients during active infection and followed them longitudinally through the course of disease. Whole blood was collected in K2EDTA tubes by collaborating institutions according to the institutions' own protocols. For TCRbeta analysis, collaborators shipped samples as frozen whole blood, isolated PBMCs, or DNA extracted from either of those sample types. TCRbeta CDR3 regions were amplified from genomic DNA using the immunoSEQ Assay, a bias-controlled multiplex PCR. The authors processed their data as follows. The number of nucleated cells in each sample was estimated by amplification of reference gene primers within the assay. To quantify the absolute abundance of each unique TCRbeta CDR3 rearrangement, sequence reads were collapsed and filtered. For each sample, productive Simpson clonality was calculated as the square root of Simpson's diversity index across productive rearrangements. TCRdb mirrors the immuneACCESS table, restricted to in-frame sequences. Some clones are absent from its copies; in checked studies, under half trace to an unresolved V gene, and the reason for the others is unknown. Clone size and V and J calls were adopted from that table, with D and trimming inferred from the DNA. The sample data list 30,000 or so clones, and approximately 83% of these were observed just once. The ten largest make up around 26% of the sample.

The germline V gene supplies CDR1 KGHDR and CDR2 SFDVKD. Trimming takes 4 bases off V and 2 bases off J; junction bases not matched to a gene: 0. The CDR3 spans 13 residues, from the cysteine through the phenylalanine. The kept DNA is CDR3 alone, 39 bases in frame from the first base. As to this clone: The target of this receptor is not known. No qualities accompany the bases; no much larger clone lies one base away.

What the authors observed across the whole study: Clinical and demographic metadata were provided uncurated, with the amount varying by source and participant.

Sample: peripheral blood. The source of this sequence is a woman at least 80 years old with COVID-19, enrolled during active disease. Here the chain combines TRBV24-1 and TRBJ1-2, with 7 bases aligning to TRBD1. The nucleotides are TGTGCCACCAGTGAGGGACAGAACTATGGCTACACCTTC. Translated, it reads CATSEGQNYGYTF.